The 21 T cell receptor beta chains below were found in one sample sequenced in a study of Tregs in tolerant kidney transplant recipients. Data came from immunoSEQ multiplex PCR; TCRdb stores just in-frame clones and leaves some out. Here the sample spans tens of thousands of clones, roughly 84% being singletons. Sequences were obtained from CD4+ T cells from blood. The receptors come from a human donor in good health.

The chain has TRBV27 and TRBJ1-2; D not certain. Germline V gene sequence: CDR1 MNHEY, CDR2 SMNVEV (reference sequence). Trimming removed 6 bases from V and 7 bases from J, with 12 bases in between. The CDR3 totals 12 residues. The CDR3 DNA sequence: TGTGCCAGCAGAAGGAGCGAGGGTGGCTACACCTTC. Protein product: CASRRSEGGYTF.

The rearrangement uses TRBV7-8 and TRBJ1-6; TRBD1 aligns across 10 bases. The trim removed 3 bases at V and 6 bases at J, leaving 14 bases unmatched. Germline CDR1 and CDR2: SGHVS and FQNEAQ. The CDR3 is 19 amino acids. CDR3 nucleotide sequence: TGTGCCAGCAGCTTCCTTTCTGGCGTCGGGACAGGGGTTAATTCACCCCTCCACTTT. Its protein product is CASSFLSGVGTGVNSPLHF.

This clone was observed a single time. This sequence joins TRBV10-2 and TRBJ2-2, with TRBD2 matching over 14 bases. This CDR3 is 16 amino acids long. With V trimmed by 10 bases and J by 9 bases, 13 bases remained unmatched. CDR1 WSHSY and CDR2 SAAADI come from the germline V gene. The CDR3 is CAIGTSGGLVIRELFF. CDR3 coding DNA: TGCGCCATAGGGACTAGCGGGGGCCTCGTGATCAGGGAGCTGTTTTTT.

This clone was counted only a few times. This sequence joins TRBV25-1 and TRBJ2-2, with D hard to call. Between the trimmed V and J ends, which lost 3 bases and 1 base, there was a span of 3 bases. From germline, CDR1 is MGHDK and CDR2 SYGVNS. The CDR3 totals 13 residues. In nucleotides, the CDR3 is TGTGCCAGCAGTGACAGGAACACCGGGGAGCTGTTTTTT. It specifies CASSDRNTGELFF.

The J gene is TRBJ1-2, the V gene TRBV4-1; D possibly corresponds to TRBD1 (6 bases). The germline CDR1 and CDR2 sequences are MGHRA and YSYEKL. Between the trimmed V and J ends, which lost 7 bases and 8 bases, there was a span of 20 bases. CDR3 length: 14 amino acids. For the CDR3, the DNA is TGCGCCAGCACCCACATTGGGAGCCAGGGGGGCTACACCTTC. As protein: CASTHIGSQGGYTF.

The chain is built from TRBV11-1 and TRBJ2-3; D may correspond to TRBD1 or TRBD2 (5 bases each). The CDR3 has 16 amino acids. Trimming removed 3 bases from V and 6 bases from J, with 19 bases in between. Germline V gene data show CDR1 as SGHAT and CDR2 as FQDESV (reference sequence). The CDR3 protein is CASSLSPNPEGDTQYF. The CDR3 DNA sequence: TGTGCCAGCAGCTTGTCGCCCAATCCAGAGGGGGATACGCAGTATTTT.

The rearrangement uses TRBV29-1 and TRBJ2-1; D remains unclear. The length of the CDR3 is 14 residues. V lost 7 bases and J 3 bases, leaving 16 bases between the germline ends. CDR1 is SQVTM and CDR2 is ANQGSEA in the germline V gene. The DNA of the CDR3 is TGCAGCGCTTCCTTGATACGGGTCTACAATGAGCAGTTCTTC. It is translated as CSASLIRVYNEQFF.

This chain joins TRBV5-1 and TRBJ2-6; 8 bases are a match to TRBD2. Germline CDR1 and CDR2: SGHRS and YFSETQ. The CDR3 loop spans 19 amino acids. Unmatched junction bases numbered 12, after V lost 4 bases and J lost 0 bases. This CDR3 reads CASSPVRRGAHSGANVLTF. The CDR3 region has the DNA TGCGCCAGCAGCCCTGTAAGGCGGGGGGCCCACTCTGGGGCCAACGTCCTGACTTTC.

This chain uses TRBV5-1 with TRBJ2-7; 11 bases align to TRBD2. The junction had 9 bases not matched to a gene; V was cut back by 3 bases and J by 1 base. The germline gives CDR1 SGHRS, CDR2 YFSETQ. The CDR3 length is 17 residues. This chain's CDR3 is CASSSIKLAGASYEQYF. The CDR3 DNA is TGCGCCAGCAGCTCAATTAAACTAGCGGGGGCGTCCTACGAGCAGTACTTC.

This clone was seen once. CDR3 sequence: CASSLGSYGYTF. The CDR3 DNA is TGTGCCAGCAGCTTGGGTTCCTATGGCTACACCTTC. This chain connects TRBV5-4 to TRBJ1-2; D remains unclear. CDR1 and CDR2 from the germline V gene are SGHNT and YYREEE (reference sequence). The CDR3 is 12 amino acids. With 0 bases removed from V and 4 bases from J, the gap between germline ends came to 4 bases.

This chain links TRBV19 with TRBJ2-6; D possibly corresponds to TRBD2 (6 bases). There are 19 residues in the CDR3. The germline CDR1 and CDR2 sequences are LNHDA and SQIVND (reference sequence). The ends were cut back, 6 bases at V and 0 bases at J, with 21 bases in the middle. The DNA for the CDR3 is TGTGCCAGTAGAACACGAACTGGCGGGACCGCCTCTGGGGCCAACGTCCTGACTTTC. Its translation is CASRTRTGGTASGANVLTF.

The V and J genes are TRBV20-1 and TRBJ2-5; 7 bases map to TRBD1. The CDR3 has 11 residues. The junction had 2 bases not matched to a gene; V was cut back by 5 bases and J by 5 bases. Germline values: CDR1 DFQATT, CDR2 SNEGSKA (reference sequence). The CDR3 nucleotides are TGCAGTGCTGACAGGGAGGAGACCCAGTACTTC. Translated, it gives CSADREETQYF.

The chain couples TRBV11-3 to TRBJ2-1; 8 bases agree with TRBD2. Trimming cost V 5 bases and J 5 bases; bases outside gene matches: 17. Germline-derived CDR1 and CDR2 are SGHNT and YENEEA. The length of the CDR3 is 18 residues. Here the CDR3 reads CASSPFKPERGPDNEQFF. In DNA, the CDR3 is TGTGCCAGCAGCCCGTTCAAACCCGAGCGGGGGCCCGACAATGAGCAGTTCTTC.

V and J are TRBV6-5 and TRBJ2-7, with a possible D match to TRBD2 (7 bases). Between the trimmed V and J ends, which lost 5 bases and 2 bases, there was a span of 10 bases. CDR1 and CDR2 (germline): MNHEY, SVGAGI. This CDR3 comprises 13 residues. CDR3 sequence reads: CASSRGGTYEQYF. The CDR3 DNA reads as TGTGCCAGCAGTAGGGGGGGGACCTACGAGCAGTACTTC.

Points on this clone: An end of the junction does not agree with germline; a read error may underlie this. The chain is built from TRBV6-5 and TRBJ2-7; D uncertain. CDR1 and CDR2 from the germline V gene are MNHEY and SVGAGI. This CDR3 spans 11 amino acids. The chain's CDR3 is CASILGYGQYF. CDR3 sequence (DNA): TGTGCCAGCATCTTAGGGTACGGGCAGTACTTC.

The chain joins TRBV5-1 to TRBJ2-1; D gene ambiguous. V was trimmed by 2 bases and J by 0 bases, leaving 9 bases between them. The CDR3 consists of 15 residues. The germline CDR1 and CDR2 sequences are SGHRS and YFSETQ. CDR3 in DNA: TGCGCCAGCAGCTTTTCCACCCGCTCCTACAATGAGCAGTTCTTC. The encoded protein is CASSFSTRSYNEQFF. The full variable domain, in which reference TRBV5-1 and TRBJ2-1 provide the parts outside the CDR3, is KAGVTQTPRYLIKTRGQQVTLSCSPISGHRSVSWYQQTPGQGLQFLFEYFSETQRNKGNFPGRFSGRQFSNSRSEMNVSTLELGDSALYLCASSFSTRSYNEQFFGPGTRLTVL.

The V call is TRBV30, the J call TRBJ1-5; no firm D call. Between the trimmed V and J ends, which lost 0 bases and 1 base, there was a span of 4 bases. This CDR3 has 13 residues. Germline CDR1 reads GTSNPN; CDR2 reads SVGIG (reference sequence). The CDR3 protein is CAWSVDSNQPQHF. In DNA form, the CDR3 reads TGTGCCTGGAGTGTGGACAGCAATCAGCCCCAGCATTTT.

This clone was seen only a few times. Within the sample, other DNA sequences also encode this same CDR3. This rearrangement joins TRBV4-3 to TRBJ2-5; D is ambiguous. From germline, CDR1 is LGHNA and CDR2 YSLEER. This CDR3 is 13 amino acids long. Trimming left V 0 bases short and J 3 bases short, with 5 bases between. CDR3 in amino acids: CASSQDREETQYF. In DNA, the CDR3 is TGCGCCAGCAGCCAAGATCGAGAAGAGACCCAGTACTTC.

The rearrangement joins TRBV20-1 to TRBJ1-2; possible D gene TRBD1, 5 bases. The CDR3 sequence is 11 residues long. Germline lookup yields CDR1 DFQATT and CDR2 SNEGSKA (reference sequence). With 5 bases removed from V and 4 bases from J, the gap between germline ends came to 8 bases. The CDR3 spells CSASQGYGYTF. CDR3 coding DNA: TGCAGTGCTTCCCAGGGCTATGGCTACACCTTC.

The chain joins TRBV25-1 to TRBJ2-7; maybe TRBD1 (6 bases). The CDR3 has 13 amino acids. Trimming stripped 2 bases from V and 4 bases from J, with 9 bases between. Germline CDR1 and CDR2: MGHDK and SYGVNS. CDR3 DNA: TGTGCCAGCAGTGAAAGGACAGATTACGAGCAGTACTTC. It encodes CASSERTDYEQYF.

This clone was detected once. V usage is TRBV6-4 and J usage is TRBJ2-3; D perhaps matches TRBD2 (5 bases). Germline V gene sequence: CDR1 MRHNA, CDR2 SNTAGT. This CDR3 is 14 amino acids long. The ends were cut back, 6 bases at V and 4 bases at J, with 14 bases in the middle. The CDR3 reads CASRPTASSDTQYF. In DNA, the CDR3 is TGTGCCAGCAGGCCGACCGCTAGCTCAGATACGCAGTATTTT.